This TCR beta chain emerged from a study of blood T cell repertoires in COVID-19. Study in general: From the United States, Italy and Spain came samples of acute and convalescent COVID-19. The analysed material was cDNA or gDNA that came from T cells, B-cell-depleted T cells, or PBMCs.

Germline V CDR1 and CDR2: SNHLY, FYNNEI. V trimming: 6 bases; J trimming: 6 bases; junction bases outside the gene matches: 9. This CDR3 contains 14 residues. This clone was seen only a few times. Original analysis: It was from reference gene primer amplification that nucleated cell counts were estimated. This table comes from immunoSEQ multiplex PCR, and its TCRdb copy is limited to in-frame clones, with some not included. The DNA was the basis for D and trimming; V, J and clone size are from that table. The sample includes some 180,000 clones, 85% to 90% of them seen just once. The sequencing sample was made of peripheral blood. V is TRBV2 and J is TRBJ1-2; 8 positions match TRBD1. The sequence derives from a man in his forties with active or convalescent COVID-19. CDR3 DNA: TGTGCCAGCAGCCGTAGGACAGGGTTGGATGGCTACACCTTC. Protein product: CASSRRTGLDGYTF.